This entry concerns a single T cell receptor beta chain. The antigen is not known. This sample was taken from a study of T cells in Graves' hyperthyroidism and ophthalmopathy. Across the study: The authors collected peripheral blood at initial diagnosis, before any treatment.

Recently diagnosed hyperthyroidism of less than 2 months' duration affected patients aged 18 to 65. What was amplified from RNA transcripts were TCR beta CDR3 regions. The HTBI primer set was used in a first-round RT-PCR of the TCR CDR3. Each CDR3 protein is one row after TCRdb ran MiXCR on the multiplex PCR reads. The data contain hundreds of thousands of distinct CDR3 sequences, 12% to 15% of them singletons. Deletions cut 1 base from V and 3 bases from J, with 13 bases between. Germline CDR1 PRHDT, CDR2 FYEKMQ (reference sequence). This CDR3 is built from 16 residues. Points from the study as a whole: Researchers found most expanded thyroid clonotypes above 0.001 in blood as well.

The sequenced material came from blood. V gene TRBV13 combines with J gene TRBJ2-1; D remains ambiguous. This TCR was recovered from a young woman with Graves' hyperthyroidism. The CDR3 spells CASSLEGSRNYNEQFF. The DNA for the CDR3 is TGTGCCAGCAGCTTAGAAGGCAGCCGTAACTACAATGAGCAGTTCTTC.